This T cell receptor (beta chain) was observed in a study of technical replicates of blood from a handful of donors. Germline V gives CDR1 MNHEY, CDR2 SMNVEV (reference sequence). CDR3 length: 13 amino acids. Deletions cut 2 bases from V and 4 bases from J, with 6 bases between. Assay: immunoSEQ multiplex PCR; the TCRdb copy retains only in-frame clones and omits some. The data show 50,000 to 70,000 clones, with about 94% seen just once and less than 4.5% held by the top ten. The clonotype comes from a human donor in good health. Some clones in this sample may be carry-over from other donors' samples. Sequenced input: PBMCs. The rearrangement joins TRBV27 to TRBJ1-5; no firm D call. The CDR3 loop is CASSLEANQPQHF. The CDR3 nucleotides read TGTGCCAGCAGTTTAGAAGCAAATCAGCCCCAGCATTTT.